Following are 12 T cell receptor beta chains from one sample sequenced in a study of blood T cells in healthy people across ages. Using a J-beta primer mix together with a sample-barcoded 5' primer, a second PCR was run for roughly 6 to 12 cycles. Each CDR3 protein is one row after TCRdb ran MiXCR on the 5' RACE reads. Of over 1.5 million distinct CDR3 sequences listed, around half are singletons. Sequenced input: blood. The source of these receptors is a woman between 40 and 50 years old in good health.

This chain uses TRBV6-5 with TRBJ1-2, with TRBD1 identical over 8 bases. The CDR3 contains 14 residues. CDR1 and CDR2 from the germline V gene are MNHEY and SVGAGI. The J segment lost 2 bases and the V segment lost 5 bases, leaving 4 bases of the junction unmatched. The CDR3 DNA is TGTGCCAGCAGTCACCGGGACAGGAACTATGGCTACACCTTC. Protein: CASSHRDRNYGYTF.

This clonotype was counted at least ten times. The V call is TRBV7-2, the J call TRBJ2-3; D remains unclear. The CDR3 runs 13 residues. Trimming stripped 4 bases from V and 0 bases from J, with 5 bases between. Germline V lookup: CDR1 SGHTA, CDR2 FQGNSA. CDR3 residues: CASSSYSTDTQYF. The CDR3 DNA sequence: TGTGCCAGCAGCTCATACAGCACAGATACGCAGTATTTT. The entire variable domain, with the rest obtained from reference TRBV7-2 and TRBJ2-3, is as follows: GAGVSQSPSNKVTEKGKDVELRCDPISGHTALYWYRQSLGQGLEFLIYFQGNSAPDKSGLPSDRFSAERTGGSVSTLTIQRTQQEDSAVYLCASSSYSTDTQYFGPGTRLTVL.

The rearrangement joins TRBV7-3 to TRBJ2-7; TRBD1 matches 9 bases. Germline values: CDR1 SGHTA, CDR2 FQGTGA. The CDR3 length is 16 residues. Losses at the gene ends were 5 bases for V and 7 bases for J; bases not matched to a gene: 15. Written as DNA, the CDR3 is TGTGCCAGCAGCGCCCGTGGAGGACAGGGGTACAATGAGCAGTACTTC. Translation: CASSARGGQGYNEQYF.

This chain connects TRBV20-1 to TRBJ2-3; weak D call: TRBD1 (5 bases). There are 16 residues in the CDR3. V shed 3 bases and J shed 1 base, with 17 bases lying between them. Per germline, CDR1 DFQATT and CDR2 SNEGSKA (reference sequence). The CDR3 region is CSARPQGREGTDTQYF. The DNA of the CDR3 is TGCAGTGCTAGGCCCCAGGGCAGGGAAGGCACAGATACGCAGTATTTT.

This chain connects TRBV21-1 to TRBJ2-4; the DNA was not compared with TRBD2, the D call given in the table. TRBV21-1 is described as a pseudogene. The CDR3 extends over 17 amino acids. CDR3 protein: CALLPGLAGLAKNIQYF. The CDR3, as DNA: TGTGCTCTCCTACCGGGACTAGCGGGACTAGCCAAAAACATTCAGTACTTC.

The chain is built from TRBV5-1 and TRBJ1-4; D perhaps matches TRBD1 (6 bases). V lost 4 bases and J lost 4, with 14 bases in between. CDR1 SGHRS and CDR2 YFSETQ come from the germline V gene. The CDR3 runs 15 residues. The CDR3 DNA follows: TGCGCCAGCAGCAATTGGGGGCAGAGTAATGAAAAACTGTTTTTT. Protein: CASSNWGQSNEKLFF.

This clonotype came up a few times. The V gene is TRBV6-2 or TRBV6-3, the J gene TRBJ2-7; the D is unclear. Germline values: CDR1 MNHEY, CDR2 SVGEGT. V lost 0 bases, J lost 3 bases, and 9 bases lay in between. There are 14 residues in the CDR3. The CDR3 DNA sequence: TGTGCCAGCAGTTACTCGGGCAGGAACTACGAGCAGTACTTC. Translation gives CASSYSGRNYEQYF.

The V gene is TRBV6-5, the J gene TRBJ2-7; 7 bases agree with TRBD2. V lost 6 bases and J lost 2; bases outside the gene matches: 13. This CDR3 spans 16 amino acids. The germline V gene encodes CDR1 MNHEY and CDR2 SVGAGI. The CDR3: CASSAGVTDNAYEQYF. As DNA, the CDR3 is TGTGCCAGCAGCGCGGGGGTGACGGACAATGCCTACGAGCAGTACTTC.

The gene calls are TRBV5-1 and TRBJ1-4, with D possibly TRBD1 on 5 matching bases. V was clipped by 4 bases and J by 3 bases, with 13 bases between them. This CDR3 has 15 residues. The germline CDR1 and CDR2 sequences are SGHRS and YFSETQ. DNA of the CDR3: TGCGCCAGCAGCCATGGGGACGCGGCTAATGAAAAACTGTTTTTT. The encoded protein is CASSHGDAANEKLFF.

V gene TRBV6-2 or TRBV6-3 combines with J gene TRBJ2-3, with D unclear. V lost 1 base to trimming and J lost 3 bases, with 11 bases between them. The CDR3 is 15 residues long. CDR1 and CDR2 (germline): MNHEY, SVGEGT. The CDR3 region is CASSYWAQETDTQYF. The CDR3 DNA sequence: TGTGCCAGCAGTTACTGGGCCCAAGAGACAGATACGCAGTATTTT.

In its sample, this clonotype was seen once. The chain employs TRBV9 and TRBJ1-6; D remains ambiguous. Germline-derived CDR1 and CDR2 are SGDLS and YYNGEE. The V end lost 0 bases, the J end lost 9 bases, and 10 bases lay between the germline ends. There are 14 residues in the CDR3. The CDR3: CASSVESRRSPLHF. CDR3 DNA sequence: TGTGCCAGCAGCGTAGAAAGTCGTCGTTCACCCCTCCACTTT.

This clonotype came up a few times. This chain links TRBV7-3 with TRBJ2-3; D gene uncertain. Germline V gives CDR1 SGHTA, CDR2 FQGTGA. The CDR3 extends over 13 amino acids. Trimming stripped 5 bases from V and 7 bases from J, with 13 bases between. The CDR3 DNA reads as TGTGCCAGCAGCCCCACGAGCAAGAATACGCAGTATTTT. This translates into CASSPTSKNTQYF.